The clone carrying this T cell receptor (beta chain) was counted a few times. Its antigen is undetermined. The data derive from a study of naive and memory T cell subsets. An equimolar mix of two oligonucleotides served as the beta constant-region primer for TRBC1 and TRBC2. Four rounds of PCR amplified the ligated cDNA using nested alpha and beta constant-region primers plus SP2. TCRdb independently ran MiXCR on the UMI-ligation and nested PCR reads; one entry per CDR3 protein. The sample consists of about 90,000 distinct CDR3 sequences, about 11% of them appearing once. Study-wide findings and caveats: A few larger clonotypes appeared in naive repertoires, especially CD8, possibly memory cells re-expressing CD45RA.

Germline V lookup: CDR1 MDHEN, CDR2 SYDVKM. The CDR3 length is 15 residues. V shed 6 bases and J shed 2 bases, with 14 bases lying between them. Overnight CMV lysate stimulation of fresh PBMCs defined donor CMV status by CD4+ IFNgamma. This receptor was identified in a human donor in good health. The V call is TRBV28, the J call TRBJ1-3, with D maybe TRBD1 (6 bases). Sequenced material: naive CD4+ T cells from blood. The CDR3 is CASSLGGAPGNTIYF. For the CDR3, the DNA is TGTGCCAGCAGCCTCGGGGGGGCCCCTGGAAACACCATATATTTT.